This is a list of T cell receptor beta chains from one sample in a study of cytomegalovirus exposure and HLA in healthy donors. Here immunoSEQ multiplex PCR was the method, and the copy in TCRdb shows in-frame clones only, minus some. The sample contains approximately 150,000 clones, around 75% of which appear only once. The sample comprised PBMCs. All receptors derive from a male donor in good health and CMV-seronegative. CDR3s include the opening cysteine and the closing phenylalanine or tryptophan. D genes are given only for firm matches. A clone size is listed for some rows: how often the clone was seen (once, few, many), or a class if it is expanded.

J gene,clone size,CDR3 length,D gene,V gene,CDR3 DNA,CDR3 protein
TRBJ2-2,few,18,TRBD1,TRBV2,TGTGCCAGCAGTTGGGACAGGGAAAGTCGGTGGAACACCGGGGAGCTGTTTTTT,CASSWDRESRWNTGELFF
TRBJ2-4,.,15,.,TRBV5-1,TGCGCCAGCAGCTTGGCGGCAAGGGGCAAAAACATTCAGTACTTC,CASSLAARGKNIQYF
TRBJ2-7,.,11,TRBD2,TRBV7-9,TGTGCCAGCAGCAGTGGTCTAGCGGCTTACTTC,CASSSGLAAYF
TRBJ2-7,.,11,.,TRBV20-1,TGCAGTGCTGTACAGAGCTACGAGCAGTACTTC,CSAVQSYEQYF
TRBJ1-1,.,14,.,TRBV7-2,TGTGCCAGCAGCCCCGGACTCTATAACACTGAAGCTTTCTTT,CASSPGLYNTEAFF
TRBJ2-7,.,11,TRBD1,TRBV6-5,TGTGCCAGCAGTTCCGGACAGGGGAAGTACTTC,CASSSGQGKYF
TRBJ2-1,.,14,TRBD1,TRBV6-5,TGTGCCAGCGGACAGGGGGGGTCCTACAATGAGCAGTTCTTC,CASGQGGSYNEQFF
TRBJ1-4,few,13,.,TRBV27,TGTGCCAGCAGACGGACAGCCTATGAAAAACTGTTTTTT,CASRRTAYEKLFF
TRBJ2-7,.,19,TRBD2,TRBV11-2,TGTGCCAGCAGCTTAGATTGGACTAGCGTGAGCTCCTCTGACTACGAGCAGTACTTC,CASSLDWTSVSSSDYEQYF
TRBJ2-7,once,15,TRBD1,TRBV7-2,TGTGCCAGCAGCATAGGACAGGGAAGTACCTACGAGCAGTACTTC,CASSIGQGSTYEQYF
TRBJ2-3,.,16,TRBD2,TRBV11-2,TGTGCCAGCAGCCAGCTAGCGGGAGGGCTGGTAGATACGCAGTATTTT,CASSQLAGGLVDTQYF
TRBJ2-3,few,16,.,TRBV7-2,TGTGCCAGCAGCTTAGAAGGCGGTGACCTACGGGATACGCAGTATTTT,CASSLEGGDLRDTQYF
TRBJ2-7,.,17,TRBD1,TRBV19,TGTGCCAGTATGAAAGGTGGAAGGGGACAGGGTTCCTACGAGCAGTACTTC,CASMKGGRGQGSYEQYF
TRBJ2-7,.,16,TRBD1,TRBV5-1,TGCGCCAGCAGCTTTGGACAGGGGGACTTGTTTTACGAGCAGTACTTC,CASSFGQGDLFYEQYF
TRBJ1-2,.,14,.,TRBV7-8,TGTGCCAGCAGCTGGTCGGGACAAATCTATGGCTACACCTTC,CASSWSGQIYGYTF
TRBJ2-7,.,15,TRBD1,TRBV7-2,TGTGCCAGCAGCGAGGGACAGGGGGCTCCCTACGAGCAGTACTTC,CASSEGQGAPYEQYF
TRBJ1-1,.,14,TRBD1,TRBV28,TGTGCCAGCGGGACAGGTTTAGAGAACACTGAAGCTTTCTTT,CASGTGLENTEAFF
TRBJ1-6,few,15,TRBD1,TRBV7-9,TGTGCCAGCAGCCCGACAGGGACCCATAATTCACCCCTCCACTTT,CASSPTGTHNSPLHF
TRBJ1-4,.,13,.,TRBV30,TGTGCCCGCCGGGGGAGGTTTAATGAAAAACTGTTTTTT,CARRGRFNEKLFF
TRBJ2-7,.,14,TRBD1,TRBV6-5,TGTGCCAGCAGTCTCAGGACAGGGGGCTACGAGCAGTACTTC,CASSLRTGGYEQYF
TRBJ2-5,.,15,.,TRBV7-9,TGTGCCAGCAGCTTAGACAGGCCTACTGCCGAGACCCAGTACTTC,CASSLDRPTAETQYF
TRBJ1-5,.,13,.,TRBV7-6,TGTGCCAGCAGCCGCAGCCAGGGTCAGCCCCAGCATTTT,CASSRSQGQPQHF
TRBJ2-2,few,16,TRBD1,TRBV6-4,TGTGCCAGCAGTGACTCCGCGGGACAGGGGTCCGGGGAGCTGTTTTTT,CASSDSAGQGSGELFF
TRBJ2-7,.,15,.,TRBV9,TGTGCCAGCAGCGTAGCTACGGGGGTTACCTACGAGCAGTACTTC,CASSVATGVTYEQYF
TRBJ1-2,once,14,.,TRBV9,TGTGCCAGCAGTCCCCCAGTCACTAACTATGGCTACACCTTC,CASSPPVTNYGYTF
TRBJ2-7,.,15,TRBD1,TRBV5-1,TGCGCCAGCAGCGCAACAGGGGCGCCCTTCTACGAGCAGTACTTC,CASSATGAPFYEQYF
TRBJ1-2,.,16,TRBD1,TRBV6-5,TGTGCCAGCAGTTACTCCCAGGACAGGGGCTTCTATGGCTACACCTTC,CASSYSQDRGFYGYTF
TRBJ1-3,few,15,.,TRBV5-4,TGTGCCAGCAGCCTTAGGGGGGGGACTGGAAACACCATATATTTT,CASSLRGGTGNTIYF
TRBJ2-3,few,13,.,TRBV30,TGTGCCTGGAGTCTCCGAGAGACAGATACGCAGTATTTT,CAWSLRETDTQYF
TRBJ2-1,.,17,.,TRBV4-1,TGCGCCAGCAGCCTATCCAGCGTGCCGCGGCCCTACAATGAGCAGTTCTTC,CASSLSSVPRPYNEQFF
TRBJ1-5,.,16,.,TRBV4-2,TGTGCCAGCAGCCGAAGCGAAGGGGTAGGGGATCAGCCCCAGCATTTT,CASSRSEGVGDQPQHF